Shown below are 23 T cell receptor beta chains from a single sample sequenced in a study of T cells after yellow fever vaccination. TCRdb itself ran the 5' RACE reads through MiXCR, one entry per CDR3 protein. This table holds under 300,000 distinct CDR3 sequences, about 7.1% found once. Sequenced here: CD4+ T cells sorted from PBMCs, sampled 15 days after the yellow fever booster vaccination. These receptors originate from a man aged 25-45 years who received the YFV17D yellow fever vaccine.

This clonotype turned up a few times. The chain carries TRBV10-3 and TRBJ1-3; D may be TRBD1 (6 bases). CDR1 and CDR2 (germline): ENHRY, SYGVKD. The V gene lost 8 bases and the J gene lost 2 bases, with 10 bases spanning the gap. The CDR3 has 13 residues. CDR3 coding DNA: TGTGCCATCGGGCGGGGGCCTGGAAACACCATATATTTT. Protein product: CAIGRGPGNTIYF.

This clonotype was seen a handful of times. The chain links TRBV10-3 to TRBJ2-7; D possibly matches TRBD1 or TRBD2 (5 bases each). Trimming shortened V by 5 bases and J by 1 base, and 12 bases separated the two germline ends. This CDR3 comprises 14 residues. Germline CDR1 and CDR2: ENHRY and SYGVKD. The CDR3 reads CAISIRDRSYEQYF. The CDR3 DNA is TGTGCCATCAGTATCCGGGACCGATCCTACGAGCAGTACTTC.

This clonotype showed up just a few times. This chain links TRBV27 with TRBJ2-7; 10 nucleotides match TRBD2. This CDR3 contains 14 residues. Germline V gene data show CDR1 as MNHEY and CDR2 as SMNVEV (reference sequence). After removal of 5 bases from V and 4 bases from J, the junction contained 5 bases not matched to a gene. This chain's CDR3 is CASSLAGVIYEQYF. The CDR3 nucleotides read TGTGCCAGCAGTCTAGCGGGGGTAATTTACGAGCAGTACTTC.

This clonotype was detected a few times. The chain couples TRBV5-1 to TRBJ1-6; the match to TRBD1 covers 11 bases. From germline, CDR1 is SGHRS and CDR2 YFSETQ. The CDR3 consists of 15 residues. Trimming at V came to 4 bases and at J to 6 bases, leaving 3 bases not matched to a gene. CDR3 amino acids: CASSGQGARNSPLHF. DNA of the CDR3: TGCGCCAGCAGCGGACAGGGGGCCCGTAATTCACCCCTCCACTTT. The full variable domain, rest sourced from reference TRBV5-1 and TRBJ1-6, is KAGVTQTPRYLIKTRGQQVTLSCSPISGHRSVSWYQQTPGQGLQFLFEYFSETQRNKGNFPGRFSGRQFSNSRSEMNVSTLELGDSALYLCASSGQGARNSPLHFGNGTRLTVT.

This chain joins TRBV29-1 and TRBJ2-1; no firm D call. Trimming removed 3 bases from V and 7 bases from J, with 19 bases in between. The CDR3 is 15 residues long. Per the germline V gene, CDR1 is SQVTM and CDR2 is ANQGSEA. This CDR3 is CSVDSTYLGGNEQFF. CDR3 DNA sequence: TGCAGCGTTGACTCCACGTATCTCGGCGGAAATGAGCAGTTCTTC.

The chain is built from TRBV28 and TRBJ1-2; D possibly corresponds to TRBD1 (6 bases). Looked up from germline, CDR1 is MDHEN and CDR2 is SYDVKM. This CDR3 spans 13 amino acids. CDR3: CASKTGTTYGYTF. The CDR3 DNA follows: TGTGCTTCAAAAACCGGGACAACTTATGGCTACACCTTC.

This clonotype was recorded many times. The J gene is TRBJ1-4, the V gene TRBV2; a possible D gene is TRBD1 (6 bases). The CDR3 sequence is 15 residues long. CDR1 is SNHLY, CDR2 FYNNEI, per germline. V dropped 10 bases and J dropped 7 bases, with 22 bases sitting between them. The CDR3 coding sequence is TGTGCCACCCTCGGGGACATCGTGGTTAGTGAAAAACTGTTTTTT. Amino acid sequence: CATLGDIVVSEKLFF.

This clonotype was counted many times. J is TRBJ1-1 and V is TRBV11-2, with D unclear. CDR1 is SGHAT, CDR2 FQNNGV, per germline. The CDR3 has 13 residues. Trimming stripped 3 bases from V and 3 bases from J, with 8 bases between. The CDR3 loop is CASSFSLDTEAFF. The DNA for the CDR3 is TGTGCCAGCAGCTTTTCTCTCGACACTGAAGCTTTCTTT.

The chain uses TRBV12-3 or TRBV12-4 and TRBJ2-3; TRBD2 aligns across 13 bases. After removal of 6 bases from V and 6 bases from J, the junction contained 9 bases not matched to a gene. The CDR3 spans 16 residues. CDR3 sequence (DNA): TGTGCCAGCAGCCCCAGACTAGCGGGAGGTGGCGATACGCAGTATTTT. Its translation is CASSPRLAGGGDTQYF.

This clonotype has ten or more counts. One end of the junction is discordant with germline, which a read error may explain. The chain links TRBV15 to TRBJ2-2; 7 bases fit TRBD2. The CDR3 runs 15 residues. Per germline, CDR1 LNHNV and CDR2 YYDKDF (reference sequence). This CDR3 is CATSGDTSATGELFF. In DNA, the CDR3 is TGTGCCACCAGCGGAGATACTAGCGCCACCGGGGAGCTGTTTTTT.

The chain employs TRBV7-9 and TRBJ2-1, with D hard to call. The length of the CDR3 is 13 residues. V dropped 3 bases and J dropped 6 bases, with 9 bases sitting between them. Looked up from germline, CDR1 is SEHNR and CDR2 is FQNEAQ (reference sequence). Written as DNA, the CDR3 is TGTGCCAGCAGCTTTATAGAAACCAATGAGCAGTTCTTC. Residues: CASSFIETNEQFF.

This clonotype has only a few counts. The V and J genes are TRBV6-4 and TRBJ2-1; 10 nucleotides align to TRBD2. This CDR3 comprises 14 residues. Germline V CDR1 and CDR2: MRHNA, SNTAGT. J lost 5 bases, V lost 5 bases, and 3 bases had no gene match. The CDR3 is CASSSGTSDNEQFF. CDR3 nucleotide sequence: TGTGCCAGCAGTTCCGGGACTAGCGACAATGAGCAGTTCTTC.

This clonotype turned up a few times. The CDR3 reads CASSLDPGLAGASDTQYF. The CDR3 DNA sequence: TGTGCCAGCAGCTTAGACCCGGGACTAGCGGGAGCTTCCGATACGCAGTATTTT. V usage is TRBV11-2 and J usage is TRBJ2-3, with 14 nucleotides matching TRBD2. The CDR3 is 18 amino acids. Looked up from germline, CDR1 is SGHAT and CDR2 is FQNNGV. J was trimmed by 6 bases and V by 0 bases; bases with no gene match: 8.

V usage is TRBV20-1 and J usage is TRBJ2-3; either TRBD1 or TRBD2 may supply D (5 bases each). CDR1 is DFQATT and CDR2 is SNEGSKA in the germline V gene (reference sequence). The CDR3 has 14 amino acids. The DNA of the CDR3 is TGCAGCGGGATCCGGGACCTAAGCACAGATACGCAGTATTTT. It translates to CSGIRDLSTDTQYF.

This clonotype came up a few times. CDR3 bases: TGTGCCAGCAGCCGGGGGAACTACGAGCAGTACTTC. This encodes CASSRGNYEQYF. The chain recombines TRBV28 with TRBJ2-7; TRBD2 is a possible D gene (6 bases). Germline V gene lookup returns CDR1 MDHEN and CDR2 SYDVKM. This CDR3 comprises 12 residues. V was cut by 6 bases and J by 3 bases, with 9 bases left in between.

On this clonotype: A junction end diverges from the germline sequence, so it may reflect a read error. The rearrangement links TRBV20-1 to TRBJ2-5, with 7 positions matching TRBD1. This CDR3 comprises 15 residues. CDR1 is DFQATT, CDR2 SNEGSKA, per germline (reference sequence). The CDR3 here is CCARSQGPHQETQYF. CDR3 DNA: TGCTGTGCTAGGTCACAGGGGCCCCACCAAGAGACCCAGTACTTC.

The CDR3 spells CASIFSGNSYNEQFF. CDR3 nucleotide sequence: TGTGCCAGCATCTTCAGCGGGAACTCCTACAATGAGCAGTTCTTC. The V and J genes are TRBV7-2 and TRBJ2-1; 7 bases match TRBD2. The CDR3 runs to 15 residues. CDR1 is SGHTA, CDR2 FQGNSA, per germline. V dropped 7 bases and J dropped 0; count of bases not matched to a gene: 6.

In its sample, this clonotype was seen a few times. The rearrangement uses TRBV28 and TRBJ2-7, with unresolved D. With 5 bases removed from V and 0 bases from J, the gap between germline ends came to 14 bases. In germline, CDR1 is MDHEN, CDR2 SYDVKM. This CDR3 comprises 15 residues. The CDR3 sequence is CASSQLMKGSYEQYF. The CDR3 DNA reads as TGTGCCAGCAGTCAGCTCATGAAGGGCTCCTACGAGCAGTACTTC.

This clonotype was observed a few times. V gene TRBV19 combines with J gene TRBJ2-3; TRBD2 agrees at 10 bases. Trimming took 2 bases from V and 7 from J; bases not matched to a gene: 15. The V gene's germline CDR1 is LNHDA and CDR2 SQIVND (reference sequence). CDR3 length: 18 amino acids. The CDR3, as DNA: TGTGCCAGTAGTATATCCAGGGTTCTAGCGGGAGCCAGGAATACGCAGTATTTT. Its translation is CASSISRVLAGARNTQYF. Drawing the rest from reference TRBV19 and TRBJ2-3, the complete variable domain is DGGITQSPKYLFRKEGQNVTLSCEQNLNHDAMYWYRQDPGQGLRLIYYSQIVNDFQKGDIAEGYSVSREKKESFPLTVTSAQKNPTAFYLCASSISRVLAGARNTQYFGPGTRLTVL.

The CDR3 region is CASSRTSARSYGYTF. In DNA form, the CDR3 reads TGCGCCAGCAGCCGGACCTCGGCCCGATCCTATGGCTACACCTTC. The chain couples TRBV4-3 to TRBJ1-2; no clear D gene. The CDR3 runs to 15 residues. Germline lookup yields CDR1 LGHNA and CDR2 YSLEER. Trimming took 4 bases from V and 4 from J, leaving 16 bases between them.

This clonotype occurred many times. The rearrangement joins TRBV12-3 or TRBV12-4 to TRBJ1-1, with D maybe TRBD1 (5 bases). This CDR3 spans 13 amino acids. Trimming removed 4 bases at V and 6 bases at J, with 12 bases between. In DNA form, the CDR3 reads TGTGCCAGCAGTTCCAGGGACGCTGCTGAAGCTTTCTTT. Its protein is CASSSRDAAEAFF.

The sample holds many counts of this clonotype. This sequence joins TRBV5-6 and TRBJ2-5; 12 bases line up with TRBD2. The CDR3 contains 16 residues. V was pared by 2 bases and J by 2 bases, with 4 bases of the junction left unmatched. CDR1 and CDR2 from the germline V gene are SGHDT and YYEEEE. CDR3 sequence reads: CASSFRLAGVQETQYF. Written as DNA, the CDR3 is TGTGCCAGCAGCTTCCGACTAGCGGGGGTTCAAGAGACCCAGTACTTC. The variable domain in full, completed from reference TRBV5-6 and TRBJ2-5, reads DAGVTQSPTHLIKTRGQQVTLRCSPKSGHDTVSWYQQALGQGPQFIFQYYEEEERQRGNFPDRFSGHQFPNYSSELNVNALLLGDSALYLCASSFRLAGVQETQYFGPGTRLLVL.

This clonotype has just a few counts. Written as DNA, the CDR3 is TGTGCCAGCAGCTCGACAGGACCTAATCAGCCCCAGCATTTT. As protein: CASSSTGPNQPQHF. The chain recombines TRBV7-2 with TRBJ1-5; the D gene is possibly TRBD1 (6 bases). V was cut by 4 bases and J by 4 bases, with 11 bases left in between. CDR1 and CDR2 from the germline V gene are SGHTA and FQGNSA. This CDR3 contains 14 residues.